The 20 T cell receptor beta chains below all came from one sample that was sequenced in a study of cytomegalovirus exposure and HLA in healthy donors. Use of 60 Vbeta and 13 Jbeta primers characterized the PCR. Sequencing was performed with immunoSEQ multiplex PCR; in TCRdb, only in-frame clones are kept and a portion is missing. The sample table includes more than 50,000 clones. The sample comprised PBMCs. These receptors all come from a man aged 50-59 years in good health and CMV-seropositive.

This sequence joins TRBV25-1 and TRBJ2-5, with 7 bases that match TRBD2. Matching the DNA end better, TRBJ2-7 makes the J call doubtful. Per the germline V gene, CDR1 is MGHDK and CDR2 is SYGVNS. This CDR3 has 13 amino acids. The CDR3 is CASKGPGGTEQYF. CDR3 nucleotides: TGTGCCAGCAAGGGTCCGGGGGGAACCGAGCAGTACTTC.

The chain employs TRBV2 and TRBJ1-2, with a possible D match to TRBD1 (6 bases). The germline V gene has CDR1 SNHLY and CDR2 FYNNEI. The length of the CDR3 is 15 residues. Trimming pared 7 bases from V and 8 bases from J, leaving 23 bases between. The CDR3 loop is CASTPEGEGPHGYTF. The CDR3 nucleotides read TGTGCCAGCACCCCCGAGGGGGAAGGGCCACACGGCTACACCTTC.

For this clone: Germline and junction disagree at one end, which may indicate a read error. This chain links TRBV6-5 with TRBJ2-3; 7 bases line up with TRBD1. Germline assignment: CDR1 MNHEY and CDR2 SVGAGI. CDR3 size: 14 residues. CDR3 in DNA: TGTGCCAGCAGTTACAGGGGGCATACAGATAAGCAGTATTTT. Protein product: CASSYRGHTDKQYF.

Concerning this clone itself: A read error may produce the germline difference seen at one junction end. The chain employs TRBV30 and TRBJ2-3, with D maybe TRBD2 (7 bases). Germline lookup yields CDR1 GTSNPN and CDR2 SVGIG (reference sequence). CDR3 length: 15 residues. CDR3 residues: CAGRKGGAYTDTQYF. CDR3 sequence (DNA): TGTGCCGGGAGGAAGGGGGGGGCCTACACAGATACGCAGTATTTT.

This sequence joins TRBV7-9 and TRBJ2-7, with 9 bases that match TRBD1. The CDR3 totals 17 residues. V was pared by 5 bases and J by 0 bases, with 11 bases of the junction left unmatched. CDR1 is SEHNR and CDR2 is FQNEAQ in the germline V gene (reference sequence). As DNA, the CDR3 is TGTGCCAGCAGCGCGGGACAGGGTCCCGACCTCTCCTACGAGCAGTACTTC. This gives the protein CASSAGQGPDLSYEQYF. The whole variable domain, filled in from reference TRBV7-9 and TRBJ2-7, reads DTGVSQNPRHKITKRGQNVTFRCDPISEHNRLYWYRQTLGQGPEFLTYFQNEAQLEKSRLLSDRFSAERPKGSFSTLEIQRTEQGDSAMYLCASSAGQGPDLSYEQYFGPGTRLTVT.

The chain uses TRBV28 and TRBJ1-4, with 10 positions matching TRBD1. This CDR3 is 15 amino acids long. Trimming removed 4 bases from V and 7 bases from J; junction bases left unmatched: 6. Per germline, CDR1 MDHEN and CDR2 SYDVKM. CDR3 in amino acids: CASSSPTGGGEKLFF. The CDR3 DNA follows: TGTGCCAGCAGTTCCCCGACAGGGGGCGGTGAAAAACTGTTTTTT.

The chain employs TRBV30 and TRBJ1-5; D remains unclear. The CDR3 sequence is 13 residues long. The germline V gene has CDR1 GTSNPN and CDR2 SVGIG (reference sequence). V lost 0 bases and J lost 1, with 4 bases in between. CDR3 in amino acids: CAWSVSSNQPQHF. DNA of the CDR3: TGTGCCTGGAGTGTAAGCAGCAATCAGCCCCAGCATTTT. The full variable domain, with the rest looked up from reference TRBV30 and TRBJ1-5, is SQTIHQWPATLVQPVGSPLSLECTVEGTSNPNLYWYRQAAGRGLQLLFYSVGIGQISSEVPQNLSASRPQDRQFILSSKKLLLSDSGFYLCAWSVSSNQPQHFGDGTRLSIL.

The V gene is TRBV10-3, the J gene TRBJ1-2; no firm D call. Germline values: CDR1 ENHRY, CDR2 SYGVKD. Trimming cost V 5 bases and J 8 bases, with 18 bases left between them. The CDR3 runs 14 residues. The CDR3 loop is CAISPPGTRGGYTF. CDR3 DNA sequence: TGTGCCATCAGTCCGCCGGGAACCAGAGGAGGCTACACCTTC.

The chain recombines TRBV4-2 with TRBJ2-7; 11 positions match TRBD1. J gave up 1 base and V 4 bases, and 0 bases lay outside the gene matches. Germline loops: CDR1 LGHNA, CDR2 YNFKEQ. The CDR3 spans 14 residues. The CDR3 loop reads CASSRDRGSYEQYF. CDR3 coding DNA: TGTGCCAGCAGCCGGGACAGGGGGTCCTACGAGCAGTACTTC.

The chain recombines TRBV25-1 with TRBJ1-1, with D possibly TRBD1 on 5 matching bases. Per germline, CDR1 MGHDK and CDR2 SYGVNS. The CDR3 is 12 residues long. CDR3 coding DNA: TGTGCAGCAGCGAGACAGCCTTATGAAGCTTTCTTT. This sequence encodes CAAARQPYEAFF. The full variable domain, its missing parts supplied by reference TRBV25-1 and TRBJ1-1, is EADIYQTPRYLVIGTGKKITLECSQTMGHDKMYWYQQDPGMELHLIHYSYGVNSTEKGDLSSESTVSRIRTEHFPLTLESARPSHTSQYLCAAARQPYEAFFGQGTRLTVV.

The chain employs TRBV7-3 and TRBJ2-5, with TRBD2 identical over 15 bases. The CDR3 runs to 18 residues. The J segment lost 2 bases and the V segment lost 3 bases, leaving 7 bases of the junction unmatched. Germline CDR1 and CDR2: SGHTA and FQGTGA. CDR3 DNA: TGTGCCAGCAGCTTTACGGGGACTAGCGGGGGGCGGCAAGAGACCCAGTACTTC. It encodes CASSFTGTSGGRQETQYF.

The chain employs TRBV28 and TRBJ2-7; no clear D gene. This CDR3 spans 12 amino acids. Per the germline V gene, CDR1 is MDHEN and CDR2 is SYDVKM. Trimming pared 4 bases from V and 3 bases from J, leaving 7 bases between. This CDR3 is CASSSGYYEQYF. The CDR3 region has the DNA TGTGCCAGCAGTTCCGGGTACTACGAGCAGTACTTC.

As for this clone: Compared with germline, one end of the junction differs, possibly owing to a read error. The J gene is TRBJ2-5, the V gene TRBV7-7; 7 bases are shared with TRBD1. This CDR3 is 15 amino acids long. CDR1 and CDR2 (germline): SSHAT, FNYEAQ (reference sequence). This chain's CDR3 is CASSLGTALQGTQYF. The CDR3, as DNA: TGTGCTAGCAGCTTAGGGACAGCCCTCCAGGGGACCCAGTACTTC.

The CDR3 coding sequence is TGTGCCAGCAGCTCGCGGGGTACAGCCAACTATGGCTACACCTTC. Its translation: CASSSRGTANYGYTF. The chain has TRBV6-5 and TRBJ1-2, with D uncertain. This CDR3 has 15 residues. CDR1 and CDR2 from the germline V gene are MNHEY and SVGAGI. Trimming stripped 6 bases from V and 2 bases from J, with 16 bases between.

The CDR3 coding sequence is TGTGCCAGCAGCCCGATGTGGAGGGAGTATGGCTACACCTTC. It yields the protein CASSPMWREYGYTF. The chain is built from TRBV7-9 and TRBJ1-2; D not resolved. Germline lookup yields CDR1 SEHNR and CDR2 FQNEAQ (reference sequence). The CDR3 contains 14 residues. The ends were cut back, 5 bases at V and 5 bases at J, with 15 bases in the middle.

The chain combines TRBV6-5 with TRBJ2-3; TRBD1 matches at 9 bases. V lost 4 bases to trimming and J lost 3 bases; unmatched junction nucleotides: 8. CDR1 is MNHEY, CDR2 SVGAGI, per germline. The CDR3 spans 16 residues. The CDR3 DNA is TGTGCCAGCAGTTTACAGGGGGCGTCGGGAACAGATACGCAGTATTTT. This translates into CASSLQGASGTDTQYF.

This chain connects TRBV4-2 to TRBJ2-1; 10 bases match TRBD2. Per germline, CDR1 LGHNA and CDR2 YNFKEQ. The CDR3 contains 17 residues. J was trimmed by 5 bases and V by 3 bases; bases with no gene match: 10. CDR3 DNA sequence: TGTGCCAGCAGCCAGGGGCCAACTAGCGGGGCAAACAATGAGCAGTTCTTC. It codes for CASSQGPTSGANNEQFF.

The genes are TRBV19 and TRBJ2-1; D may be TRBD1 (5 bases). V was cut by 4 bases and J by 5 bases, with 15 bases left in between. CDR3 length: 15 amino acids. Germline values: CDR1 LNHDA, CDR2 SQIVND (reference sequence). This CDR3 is CASSKLSWGNNEQFF. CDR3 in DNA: TGTGCCAGTAGTAAATTAAGTTGGGGCAACAATGAGCAGTTCTTC.

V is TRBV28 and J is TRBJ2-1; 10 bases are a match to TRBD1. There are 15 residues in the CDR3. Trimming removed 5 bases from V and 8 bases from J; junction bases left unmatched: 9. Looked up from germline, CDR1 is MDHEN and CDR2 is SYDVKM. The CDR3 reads CASSLRTGGIYEQFF. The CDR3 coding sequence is TGTGCCAGCAGTCTTAGGACAGGGGGAATCTATGAGCAGTTCTTC.

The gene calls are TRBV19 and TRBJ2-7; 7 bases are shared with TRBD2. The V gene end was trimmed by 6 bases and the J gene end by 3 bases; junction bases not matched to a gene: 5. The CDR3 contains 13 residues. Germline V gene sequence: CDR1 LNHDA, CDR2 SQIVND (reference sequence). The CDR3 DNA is TGTGCCAGTAGCCCTCGGGGGGTCTACGAGCAGTACTTC. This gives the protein CASSPRGVYEQYF.